This TCR beta chain was identified during a study of T cells in Graves' hyperthyroidism and ophthalmopathy. The CDR3 has 12 amino acids. V was trimmed by 2 bases and J by 7 bases, leaving 9 bases between them. Looked up from germline, CDR1 is SQVTM and CDR2 is ANQGSEA. Broader study findings: Appearing also in blood were most of the thyroid clonotypes expanded above 0.001. The model forecast ophthalmopathy, anticipating it by a median about six months before onset.

This clonotype has only a few counts. Its specificity is not known. A much larger clone sits a single nucleotide away, making a read error possible. The CDR3 regions of TCR beta were amplified from RNA transcripts. TCR CDR3 regions were first amplified by RT-PCR with HTBI primers. TCRdb redid the calling of the multiplex PCR reads with MiXCR, one entry per CDR3 protein. The repertoire holds about 610,000 distinct CDR3 sequences, with 46% as singletons. Newly diagnosed hyperthyroidism, duration under 2 months, in patients aged 18 to 65. The sequencing sample was made of peripheral blood or thyroid tissue (not recorded which). This chain connects TRBV29-1 to TRBJ1-5, with D perhaps TRBD1 (6 bases). The sequence was obtained from a woman aged 18-29 years with Graves' hyperthyroidism. Here the CDR3 reads CSVEKGGQPQHF. Here the CDR3 DNA reads TGCAGCGTTGAAAAGGGGGGGCAGCCCCAGCATTTT.